The 27 T cell receptor beta chains given below trace back to one sample, sequenced in a study of cytomegalovirus exposure and HLA in healthy donors. This PCR relied on a set of 60 Vbeta primers and 13 Jbeta primers. Profiling relied on immunoSEQ multiplex PCR, and the TCRdb table lists in-frame clones only, not all of them. The table shows 200,000 to 250,000 clones, with roughly 80% occurring only once. The sequencing input was PBMCs. These receptors originate from a woman in her thirties or forties in good health and CMV-seropositive.

This chain joins TRBV7-9 and TRBJ1-2; D unclear. The length of the CDR3 is 15 residues. V dropped 3 bases and J dropped 2 bases, with 13 bases sitting between them. Germline assignment: CDR1 SEHNR and CDR2 FQNEAQ (reference sequence). This chain's CDR3 is CASSLSGERNYGYTF. The CDR3 region has the DNA TGTGCCAGCAGCTTGTCCGGGGAAAGGAACTATGGCTACACCTTC. Drawing the rest from reference TRBV7-9 and TRBJ1-2, the complete variable domain is DTGVSQNPRHKITKRGQNVTFRCDPISEHNRLYWYRQTLGQGPEFLTYFQNEAQLEKSRLLSDRFSAERPKGSFSTLEIQRTEQGDSAMYLCASSLSGERNYGYTFGSGTRLTVV.

V usage is TRBV7-9 and J usage is TRBJ1-5; a possible D gene is TRBD1 (5 bases). CDR3 size: 15 residues. Germline V CDR1 and CDR2: SEHNR, FQNEAQ (reference sequence). V dropped 6 bases and J dropped 3 bases, with 15 bases sitting between them. The CDR3, as DNA: TGTGCCAGCAGTTTTACAGGAGATTTCAATCAGCCCCAGCATTTT. Its protein is CASSFTGDFNQPQHF.

Notes on this clone: Other nucleotide sequences in the sample specify the same CDR3. The J gene is TRBJ1-1, the V gene TRBV10-3; 8 bases map to TRBD1. The CDR3 has 16 residues. The ends lost 6 bases at V and 3 bases at J; junction bases unmatched: 12. Germline V CDR1 and CDR2: ENHRY, SYGVKD. CDR3 nucleotides: TGTGCCATCAGAATGAACCCGGACAGGGACGACACTGAAGCTTTCTTT. It specifies CAIRMNPDRDDTEAFF.

The V and J genes are TRBV11-3 and TRBJ2-6; D is ambiguous. Per the germline V gene, CDR1 is SGHNT and CDR2 is YENEEA. The CDR3 loop spans 15 amino acids. V was cut by 5 bases and J by 0 bases, with 8 bases left in between. CDR3 DNA: TGTGCCAGCAGCACAAGGAGCTCTGGGGCCAACGTCCTGACTTTC. Translating gives CASSTRSSGANVLTF.

This chain links TRBV14 with TRBJ1-2; D unresolved. The CDR3 consists of 14 residues. V was shortened by 0 bases and J by 8 bases, with 13 bases between the two germline ends. In germline, CDR1 is SGHDN, CDR2 FVKESK. The CDR3 DNA reads as TGTGCCAGCAGCCAAGAAGGAGCGGGGTACGGCTACACCTTC. Residues: CASSQEGAGYGYTF. Together with reference TRBV14 and TRBJ1-2, the CDR3 gives the full variable domain: EAGVTQFPSHSVIEKGQTVTLRCDPISGHDNLYWYRRVMGKEIKFLLHFVKESKQDESGMPNNRFLAERTGGTYSTLKVQPAELEDSGVYFCASSQEGAGYGYTFGSGTRLTVV.

V usage is TRBV9 and J usage is TRBJ2-5, with 7 bases matching TRBD1. The CDR3 runs 13 residues. Germline V gene data show CDR1 as SGDLS and CDR2 as YYNGEE. J lost 1 base, V lost 6 bases, and 3 bases had no gene match. The CDR3 here is CASTRDSQETQYF. CDR3 in DNA: TGTGCCAGCACTCGGGACAGCCAAGAGACCCAGTACTTC. Full variable domain (missing parts from reference TRBV9 and TRBJ2-5): DSGVTQTPKHLITATGQRVTLRCSPRSGDLSVYWYQQSLDQGLQFLIQYYNGEERAKGNILERFSAQQFPDLHSELNLSSLELGDSALYFCASTRDSQETQYFGPGTRLLVL.

The rearrangement joins TRBV23-1 to TRBJ1-1; no definite D call. TRBV23-1 is an ORF for which the function is uncertain. This CDR3 contains 16 residues. V gave up 6 bases and J gave up 1 base, with 18 bases separating them. The CDR3 DNA sequence: TGCGCCAGCAGCCAGAGGGTAGGAGGGCCGAACACTGAAGCTTTCTTT. Its protein is CASSQRVGGPNTEAFF.

Here the CDR3 DNA reads TGTGCCAGCAGCCCCATGAATCAGCCCCAGCATTTT. Translation: CASSPMNQPQHF. The chain has TRBV7-2 and TRBJ1-5; no definite D call. Germline-derived CDR1 and CDR2 are SGHTA and FQGNSA. The CDR3 runs 12 residues. V shed 5 bases and J shed 4 bases, with 6 bases lying between them.

The chain links TRBV19 to TRBJ2-1; 11 nucleotides align to TRBD2. Germline-derived CDR1 and CDR2 are LNHDA and SQIVND (reference sequence). This CDR3 has 19 residues. Trimming removed 5 bases from V and 5 bases from J; junction bases left unmatched: 17. The chain's CDR3 is CASSSPGLAGRGSNNEQFF. The CDR3 DNA is TGTGCCAGTAGTTCCCCAGGACTAGCGGGCAGAGGTTCCAACAATGAGCAGTTCTTC.

The chain links TRBV5-1 to TRBJ2-3; D gene uncertain. Per the germline V gene, CDR1 is SGHRS and CDR2 is YFSETQ. V was shortened by 1 base and J by 0 bases, with 9 bases between the two germline ends. This CDR3 comprises 15 residues. The CDR3 region is CASSLMPGSTDTQYF. The CDR3 DNA reads as TGCGCCAGCAGCTTGATGCCAGGAAGCACAGATACGCAGTATTTT. The variable domain in full, with the rest retrieved from reference TRBV5-1 and TRBJ2-3, is KAGVTQTPRYLIKTRGQQVTLSCSPISGHRSVSWYQQTPGQGLQFLFEYFSETQRNKGNFPGRFSGRQFSNSRSEMNVSTLELGDSALYLCASSLMPGSTDTQYFGPGTRLTVL.

The rearrangement joins TRBV5-1 to TRBJ1-2; D gene uncertain. Looked up from germline, CDR1 is SGHRS and CDR2 is YFSETQ. The CDR3 has 14 amino acids. V shed 0 bases and J shed 2 bases, with 8 bases lying between them. CDR3 loop: CASSLGEKNYGYTF. The CDR3 region has the DNA TGCGCCAGCAGCTTGGGTGAGAAAAACTATGGCTACACCTTC.

This clone was counted only a few times. The rearrangement links TRBV4-2 to TRBJ2-3; D is possibly TRBD2 (6 bases). Trimming removed 0 bases from V and 6 bases from J, with 13 bases in between. The CDR3 is made up of 15 amino acids. Germline V gene lookup returns CDR1 LGHNA and CDR2 YNFKEQ. CDR3 sequence: CASSQELSGRDTQYF. The DNA of the CDR3 is TGTGCCAGCAGCCAAGAGCTTTCAGGGAGGGATACGCAGTATTTT.

The chain is built from TRBV19 and TRBJ2-1; 11 nucleotides align to TRBD2. CDR1 is LNHDA and CDR2 is SQIVND in the germline V gene (reference sequence). The CDR3 loop spans 17 amino acids. J gave up 7 bases and V 5 bases, and 13 bases lay outside the gene matches. The DNA for the CDR3 is TGTGCCAGTAGTCCCGCTCAACTAGCGGGAGTAGTAAATGAGCAGTTCTTC. Its translation is CASSPAQLAGVVNEQFF. The variable domain in full, with the rest retrieved from reference TRBV19 and TRBJ2-1, is DGGITQSPKYLFRKEGQNVTLSCEQNLNHDAMYWYRQDPGQGLRLIYYSQIVNDFQKGDIAEGYSVSREKKESFPLTVTSAQKNPTAFYLCASSPAQLAGVVNEQFFGPGTRLTVL.

This chain joins TRBV5-1 and TRBJ1-2, with D possibly TRBD1 on 6 matching bases. From germline, CDR1 is SGHRS and CDR2 YFSETQ. V was pared by 4 bases and J by 6 bases, with 19 bases between. The CDR3 consists of 15 residues. DNA of the CDR3: TGCGCCAGCAGCCAAACGTCGACAGGTTTTAATGGCTACACCTTC. Translated, it gives CASSQTSTGFNGYTF. The full variable domain, rest sourced from reference TRBV5-1 and TRBJ1-2, is KAGVTQTPRYLIKTRGQQVTLSCSPISGHRSVSWYQQTPGQGLQFLFEYFSETQRNKGNFPGRFSGRQFSNSRSEMNVSTLELGDSALYLCASSQTSTGFNGYTFGSGTRLTVV.

The table lists this clone with a count of one. The chain recombines TRBV10-2 with TRBJ2-7, with 14 bases matching TRBD2. There are 17 residues in the CDR3. Looked up from germline, CDR1 is WSHSY and CDR2 is SAAADI. J gave up 4 bases and V 5 bases, and 10 bases lay outside the gene matches. This chain's CDR3 is CASSPLLRLAGGYEQYF. The CDR3, as DNA: TGCGCCAGCAGTCCCTTACTCCGACTAGCGGGAGGGTACGAGCAGTACTTC.

This clone was detected a few times. The CDR3 spells CASSAGRQGRETQYF. For the CDR3, the DNA is TGTGCCAGCAGTGCCGGCCGTCAGGGCCGGGAGACCCAGTACTTC. The chain joins TRBV2 to TRBJ2-5, with TRBD1 as a possible D gene (5 bases). Germline CDR1 and CDR2: SNHLY and FYNNEI. V was pared by 4 bases and J by 5 bases, with 17 bases between. The CDR3 sequence is 15 residues long.

This clone was counted between two and nine times. The rearrangement uses TRBV19 and TRBJ2-3, with D perhaps TRBD1 (6 bases). V was clipped by 8 bases and J by 3 bases, with 12 bases between them. Germline-derived CDR1 and CDR2 are LNHDA and SQIVND (reference sequence). This CDR3 has 13 residues. In DNA, the CDR3 is TGTGCCAGTTGCAGGGGCCCGACAGATACGCAGTATTTT. Amino acid sequence: CASCRGPTDTQYF.

This clone came up once. The rearrangement joins TRBV4-1 to TRBJ2-3, with 12 bases fitting TRBD2. The germline gives CDR1 MGHRA, CDR2 YSYEKL. V trimming: 0 bases; J trimming: 4 bases; junction bases outside the gene matches: 5. CDR3 length: 17 amino acids. As DNA, the CDR3 is TGCGCCAGCAGCCAAGACGGCGCTAGCGGGGGGGCAGATACGCAGTATTTT. Its translation is CASSQDGASGGADTQYF.

About this clone: This CDR3 is missing its conserved last phenylalanine or tryptophan, likely due to a read error. The genes are TRBV18 and TRBJ1-2; 9 nucleotides line up with TRBD1. Germline CDR1 and CDR2: KGHSH and LQKENI. V was clipped by 3 bases and J by 0 bases; unmatched bases: 2. This CDR3 region has 15 residues. CDR3 sequence: CASSPGQGPNYGYTS. The DNA of the CDR3 is TGTGCCAGCTCACCGGGACAGGGCCCTAACTATGGCTACACCTCC.

The chain recombines TRBV28 with TRBJ2-7; perhaps TRBD1 as D (6 bases). The germline CDR1 and CDR2 sequences are MDHEN and SYDVKM. The ends were cut back, 5 bases at V and 2 bases at J, with 16 bases in the middle. CDR3 length: 15 amino acids. The CDR3, as DNA: TGTGCCAGCAGTGTCCTGACAGGCGGTGCCTACGAGCAGTACTTC. This translates into CASSVLTGGAYEQYF.

The chain recombines TRBV7-2 with TRBJ1-5, with unresolved D. Trimming pared 5 bases from V and 1 base from J, leaving 9 bases between. The CDR3 spans 14 residues. CDR1 SGHTA and CDR2 FQGNSA come from the germline V gene. The CDR3 protein is CASSDLYSNQPQHF. CDR3 bases: TGTGCCAGCAGCGATCTATACAGCAATCAGCCCCAGCATTTT.

This rearrangement joins TRBV6-6 to TRBJ1-1; D possibly corresponds to TRBD1 (5 bases). The germline gives CDR1 MNHNY, CDR2 SVGAGI (reference sequence). Trimming cost V 6 bases and J 3 bases, with 20 bases left between them. The CDR3 has 16 residues. DNA for the CDR3: TGTGCCAGCAGCCTAACTTGGACGGGGGGACACACTGAAGCTTTCTTT. Translated, it gives CASSLTWTGGHTEAFF.

V gene TRBV7-2 combines with J gene TRBJ2-1, with TRBD1 matching 9 bases. Germline V lookup: CDR1 SGHTA, CDR2 FQGNSA. V gave up 1 base and J gave up 4 bases; unmatched junction bases: 2. CDR3 length: 15 residues. The CDR3 nucleotides are TGTGCCAGCAGCTTAGACAGGGGGCTTTACAATGAGCAGTTCTTC. Protein product: CASSLDRGLYNEQFF.

The chain has TRBV5-6 and TRBJ1-2, with D possibly TRBD1 on 5 matching bases. Germline CDR1 is SGHDT and CDR2 is YYEEEE. The ends were cut back, 0 bases at V and 8 bases at J, with 14 bases in the middle. This CDR3 is built from 14 residues. The CDR3: CASSLDSGSGGYTF. The DNA for the CDR3 is TGTGCCAGCAGCTTGGATTCAGGGTCTGGCGGCTACACCTTC.

The rearrangement links TRBV7-3 to TRBJ2-5; a weak D match, TRBD2 (6 bases). The J call is doubtful: the DNA matches TRBJ2-7 better. CDR1 and CDR2 from the germline V gene are SGHTA and FQGTGA. This CDR3 contains 14 residues. For the CDR3, the DNA is TGTGCCAGCAGCCCTGGAGGGAATACCTACGAGCAGTACTTC. This translates into CASSPGGNTYEQYF.

The V and J genes are TRBV6-6 and TRBJ2-1; TRBD2 agrees at 12 bases. The V gene's germline CDR1 is MNHNY and CDR2 SVGAGI (reference sequence). V trimming: 5 bases; J trimming: 7 bases; junction bases outside the gene matches: 9. The CDR3 totals 16 residues. The chain's CDR3 is CASSTRLAGVGNEQFF. The DNA of the CDR3 is TGTGCCAGCAGTACCAGACTAGCGGGAGTAGGTAATGAGCAGTTCTTC.

The chain combines TRBV14 with TRBJ2-3, with a weak D call TRBD1 (5 bases). The CDR3 contains 16 residues. The germline V gene has CDR1 SGHDN and CDR2 FVKESK. The germline V and J ends were trimmed by 4 bases and 3 bases, with 17 bases remaining between them. DNA for the CDR3: TGTGCCAGCAGCCGGCTTCCAGGGTTGGGGACAGATACGCAGTATTTT. Translated: CASSRLPGLGTDTQYF.